Following are 3 T cell receptor beta chains from one sample sequenced in a study of T cells after yellow fever vaccination. TCRdb reanalysed the 5' RACE reads using MiXCR and keeps one entry per CDR3 protein. Of about 73,000 distinct CDR3 sequences detected, almost 8% appear once; the ten largest clones hold less than 50%. This specimen was CD8+ T cells sorted from PBMCs, taken on the day of the yellow fever booster vaccination. The receptors originated from a man aged 25 to 45 who received the YFV17D yellow fever vaccine.

The chain couples TRBV5-6 to TRBJ2-7; TRBD2 might be the D (7 bases). CDR3 length: 14 amino acids. Germline CDR1 SGHDT, CDR2 YYEEEE. The germline V and J ends were trimmed by 5 bases and 7 bases, with 19 bases remaining between them. This CDR3 is CASSFGGGAREQYF. CDR3 nucleotide sequence: TGTGCCAGCAGTTTTGGGGGGGGGGCGAGGGAGCAGTACTTC.

V usage is TRBV12-3 or TRBV12-4 and J usage is TRBJ2-3, with a tentative D call TRBD1 (6 bases). V shed 8 bases and J shed 4 bases, with 10 bases lying between them. CDR3 length equals 12 residues. Here the CDR3 DNA reads TGTGCCAGCGCTGAGGGGGCAGATACGCAGTATTTT. Translation: CASAEGADTQYF.

By its share, this clonotype is medium-sized. V and J are TRBV25-1 and TRBJ2-1; D possibly corresponds to TRBD1 (6 bases). Trimming took off 6 bases at V and 3 bases at J, with 15 bases between the two ends. In germline, CDR1 is MGHDK, CDR2 SYGVNS. The CDR3 covers 15 residues. CDR3 region: CASSRGQHDYNEQFF. The DNA of the CDR3 is TGTGCCAGCAGCCGAGGACAGCACGACTACAATGAGCAGTTCTTC.